This is a list of T cell receptor beta chains from one sample in a study of blood T cell repertoires in COVID-19. This table comes from immunoSEQ multiplex PCR, and its TCRdb copy is limited to in-frame clones, with some not included. The sample lists fewer than 150,000 clones, roughly 89% occurring once. Specimen: peripheral blood. Every receptor here comes from a woman aged 55-75 years with COVID-19, enrolled during active disease. Each CDR3 is given with its conserved first and last residue. The D gene is left open where the match is weak.

CDR3 length,V gene,D gene,J gene,CDR3 protein
13,TRBV7-2,TRBD1,TRBJ1-1,CASSNDRVTEAFF
16,TRBV4-1,TRBD1,TRBJ1-5,CASSQVPGQVYQPQHF
15,TRBV3-1/TRBV3-2,TRBD2,TRBJ2-7,CASSAASGVRYEQYF
15,TRBV6-2/TRBV6-3,TRBD2,TRBJ2-7,CASSYGGGRGYEQYF
16,TRBV3-1/TRBV3-2,TRBD2,TRBJ2-7,CASTRGRGALSYEQYF
15,TRBV27,TRBD1,TRBJ1-5,CASSLSGTGGQPQHF
17,TRBV4-1,TRBD2,TRBJ2-2,CASSQYGGLADAGELFF
15,TRBV6-5,NA,TRBJ1-6,CASGPGASYNSPLHF
14,TRBV20-1,TRBD2,TRBJ2-1,CSASRLAEGDEQFF
18,TRBV5-5,NA,TRBJ1-1,CASSPNPFREKGDTEAFF
13,TRBV19,TRBD1,TRBJ1-1,CASRKGGITEAFF
15,TRBV7-2,NA,TRBJ1-4,CASSLGGQGSEKLFF
13,TRBV30,TRBD1,TRBJ1-1,CAWSYRDRGKAFF
17,TRBV18,NA,TRBJ1-2,CASSPQSTGRSDYGYTF
14,TRBV29-1,TRBD2,TRBJ2-2,CSVRRGGNTGELFF
13,TRBV7-2,NA,TRBJ1-1,CASGSDLNTEAFF
13,TRBV11-2,NA,TRBJ1-1,CASRYRGGTEAFF
14,TRBV6-5,TRBD1,TRBJ1-5,CASSDRGDNQPQHF
15,TRBV6-6,NA,TRBJ2-2,CASSYEGSNTGELFF
12,TRBV30,NA,TRBJ1-2,CAWSTHSNGYTF
21,TRBV6-2/TRBV6-3,TRBD1,TRBJ1-5,CASSPPLRDRGFGGSNQPQHF
16,TRBV3-1/TRBV3-2,TRBD2,TRBJ2-3,CASSLGLAGTSDTQYF
15,TRBV6-6,NA,TRBJ1-5,CASSDRLGSNQPQHF
15,TRBV5-6,TRBD1,TRBJ1-2,CASSLMTGVGYGYTF
13,TRBV30,NA,TRBJ1-1,CAWSNLRGTEAFF
15,TRBV9,NA,TRBJ1-2,CASSSRAKDYYGYTF
18,TRBV5-1,NA,TRBJ1-2,CASSQGPTGPARDYGYTF
14,TRBV19,NA,TRBJ2-6,CASYTGSGANVLTF
15,TRBV7-9,NA,TRBJ1-1,CASSINMDMNTEAFF
15,TRBV19,TRBD1,TRBJ1-2,CASSIDRDRLEGYTF
12,TRBV5-4,NA,TRBJ2-1,CASSLAFNEQFF
13,TRBV4-3,NA,TRBJ2-7,CASSQGQGDEQYF
16,TRBV11-3,TRBD2,TRBJ2-3,CASSWGGGGLGDTQYF
13,TRBV7-7,NA,TRBJ2-1,CASSLAPGDEQFF
20,TRBV4-2,TRBD1,TRBJ2-2,CASSQTSTRRQGANTGELFF
17,TRBV5-5,TRBD1,TRBJ2-3,CASSPMGDSPLGDTQYF
16,TRBV5-6,TRBD1,TRBJ2-1,CASSLAGQQIYNEQFF
15,TRBV4-3,NA,TRBJ2-7,CASSQTGTETYEQYF
14,TRBV7-6,TRBD2,TRBJ2-3,CASSFSGGADTQYF
14,TRBV2,TRBD1,TRBJ1-1,CASSGQGKNTEAFF
16,TRBV27,NA,TRBJ2-2,CASSLATGLNTGELFF
12,TRBV27,TRBD1,TRBJ1-1,CASSRGHTEAFF